This T cell receptor (beta chain) was identified in a study of blood T cell repertoires in COVID-19. Original processing notes: The authors estimated nucleated cell counts from reference gene primer amplification. Some clones are missing from TCRdb's copy, which holds only in-frame ones; the method was immunoSEQ multiplex PCR. That table gives V, J and clone size, and the DNA gave D and trimming. The table shows about 330,000 clones, with over 75% occurring only once. Trimming cost V 0 bases and J 12 bases, with 18 bases left between them. From germline, CDR1 is SGHTA and CDR2 FQGNSA. The CDR3 runs 15 residues.

The V gene is TRBV7-2, the J gene TRBJ2-1; D perhaps matches TRBD1 (5 bases). This receptor was identified in a woman aged 30 to 39 who had recovered from COVID-19. Sequenced material: PBMCs or T cells enriched from blood (not recorded which). The chain's CDR3 is CASSLARASSMGQFF. DNA for the CDR3: TGTGCCAGCAGCTTAGCCAGGGCCTCCTCGATGGGGCAGTTCTTC.